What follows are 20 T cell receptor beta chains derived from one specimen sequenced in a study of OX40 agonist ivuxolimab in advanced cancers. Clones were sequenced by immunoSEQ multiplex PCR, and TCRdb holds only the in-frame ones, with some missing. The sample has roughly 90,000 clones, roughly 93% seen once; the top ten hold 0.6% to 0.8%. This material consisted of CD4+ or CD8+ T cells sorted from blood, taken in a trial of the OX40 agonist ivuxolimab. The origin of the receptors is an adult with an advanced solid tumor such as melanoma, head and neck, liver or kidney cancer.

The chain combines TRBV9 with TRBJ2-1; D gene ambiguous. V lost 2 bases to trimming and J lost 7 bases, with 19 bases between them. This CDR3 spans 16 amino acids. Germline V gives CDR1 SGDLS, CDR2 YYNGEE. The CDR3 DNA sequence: TGTGCCAGCAGCGTCCCCCCTAGTTCGGGTTGGAATGAGCAGTTCTTC. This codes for CASSVPPSSGWNEQFF.

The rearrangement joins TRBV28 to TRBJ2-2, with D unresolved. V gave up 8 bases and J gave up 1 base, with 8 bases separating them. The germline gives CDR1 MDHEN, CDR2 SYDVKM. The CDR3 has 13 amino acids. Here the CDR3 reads CASGMGNTGELFF. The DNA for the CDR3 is TGTGCCAGCGGAATGGGGAACACCGGGGAGCTGTTTTTT.

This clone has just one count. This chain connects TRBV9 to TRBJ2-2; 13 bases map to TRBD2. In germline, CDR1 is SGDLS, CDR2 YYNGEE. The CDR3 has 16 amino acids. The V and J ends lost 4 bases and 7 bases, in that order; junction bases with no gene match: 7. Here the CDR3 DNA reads TGTGCCAGCAGCCCTGGGACTAGCGGGGTTATCGGGGAGCTGTTTTTT. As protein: CASSPGTSGVIGELFF.

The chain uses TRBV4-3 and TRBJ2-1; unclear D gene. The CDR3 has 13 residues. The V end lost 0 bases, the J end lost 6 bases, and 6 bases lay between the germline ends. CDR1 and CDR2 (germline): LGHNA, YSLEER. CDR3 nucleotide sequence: TGCGCCAGCAGCCAAGATAAGCTCAATGAGCAGTTCTTC. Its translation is CASSQDKLNEQFF.

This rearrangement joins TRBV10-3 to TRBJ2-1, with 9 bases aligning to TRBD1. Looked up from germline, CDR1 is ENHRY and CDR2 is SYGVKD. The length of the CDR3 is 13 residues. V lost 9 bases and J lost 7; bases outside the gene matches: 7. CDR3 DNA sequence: TGTGCCATAAGGGACAGGGAAACAAATGAGCAGTTCTTC. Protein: CAIRDRETNEQFF.

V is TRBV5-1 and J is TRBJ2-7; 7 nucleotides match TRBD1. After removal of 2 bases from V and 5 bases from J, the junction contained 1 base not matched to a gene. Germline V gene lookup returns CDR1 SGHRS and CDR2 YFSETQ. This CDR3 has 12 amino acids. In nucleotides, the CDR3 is TGCGCCAGCAGCTTCGGACAGGACGAGCAGTACTTC. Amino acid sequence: CASSFGQDEQYF.

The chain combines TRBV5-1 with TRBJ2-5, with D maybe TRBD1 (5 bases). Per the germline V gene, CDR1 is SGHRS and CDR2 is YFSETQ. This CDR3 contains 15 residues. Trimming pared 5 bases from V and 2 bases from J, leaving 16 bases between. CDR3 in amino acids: CASSFVLTDQETQYF. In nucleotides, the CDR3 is TGCGCCAGCAGTTTCGTCCTGACAGATCAAGAGACCCAGTACTTC.

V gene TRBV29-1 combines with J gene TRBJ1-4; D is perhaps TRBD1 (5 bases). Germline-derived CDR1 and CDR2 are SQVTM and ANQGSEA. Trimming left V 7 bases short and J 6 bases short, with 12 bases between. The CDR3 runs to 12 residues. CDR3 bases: TGCAGCGGCTGGGACGGAGATGAAAAACTGTTTTTT. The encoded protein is CSGWDGDEKLFF. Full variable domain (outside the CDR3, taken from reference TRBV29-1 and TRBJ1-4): SAVISQKPSRDICQRGTSLTIQCQVDSQVTMMFWYRQQPGQSLTLIATANQGSEATYESGFVIDKFPISRPNLTFSTLTVSNMSPEDSSIYLCSGWDGDEKLFFGSGTQLSVL.

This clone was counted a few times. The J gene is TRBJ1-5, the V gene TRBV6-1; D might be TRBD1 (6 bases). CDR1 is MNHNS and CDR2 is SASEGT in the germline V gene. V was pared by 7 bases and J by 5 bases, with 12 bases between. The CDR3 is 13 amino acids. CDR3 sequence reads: CASTLTGYQPQHF. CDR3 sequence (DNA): TGTGCCAGCACCCTGACAGGTTATCAGCCCCAGCATTTT.

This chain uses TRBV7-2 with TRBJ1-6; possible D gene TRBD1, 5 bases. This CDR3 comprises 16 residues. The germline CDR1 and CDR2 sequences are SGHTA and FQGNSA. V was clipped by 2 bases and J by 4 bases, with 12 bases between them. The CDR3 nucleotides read TGTGCCAGCAGCTTATGGGGCAGCACATATAATTCACCCCTCCACTTT. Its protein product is CASSLWGSTYNSPLHF.

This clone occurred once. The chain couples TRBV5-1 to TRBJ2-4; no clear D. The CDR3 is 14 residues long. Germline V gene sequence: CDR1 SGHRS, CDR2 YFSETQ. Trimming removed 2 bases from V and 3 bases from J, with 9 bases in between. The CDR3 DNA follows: TGCGCCAGCAGCTTAAACGTGGGCAAAAACATTCAGTACTTC. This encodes CASSLNVGKNIQYF. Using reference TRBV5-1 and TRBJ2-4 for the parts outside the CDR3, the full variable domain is KAGVTQTPRYLIKTRGQQVTLSCSPISGHRSVSWYQQTPGQGLQFLFEYFSETQRNKGNFPGRFSGRQFSNSRSEMNVSTLELGDSALYLCASSLNVGKNIQYFGAGTRLSVL.

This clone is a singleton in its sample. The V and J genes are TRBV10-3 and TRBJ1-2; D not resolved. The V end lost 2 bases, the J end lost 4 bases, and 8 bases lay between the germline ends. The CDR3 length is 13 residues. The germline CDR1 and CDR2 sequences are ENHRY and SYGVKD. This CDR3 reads CAISEENLYGYTF. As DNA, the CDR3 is TGTGCCATCAGTGAGGAAAACCTCTATGGCTACACCTTC.

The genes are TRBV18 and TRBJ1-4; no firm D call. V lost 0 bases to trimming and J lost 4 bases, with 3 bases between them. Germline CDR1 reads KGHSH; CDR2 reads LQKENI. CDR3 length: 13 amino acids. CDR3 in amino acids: CASSPPSNEKLFF. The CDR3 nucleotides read TGTGCCAGCTCACCACCGAGTAATGAAAAACTGTTTTTT.

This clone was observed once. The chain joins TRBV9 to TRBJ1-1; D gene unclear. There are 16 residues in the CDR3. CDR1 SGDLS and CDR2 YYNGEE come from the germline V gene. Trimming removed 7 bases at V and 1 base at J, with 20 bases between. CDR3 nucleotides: TGTGCCAGCCTTGGCTCCTCCCCCTTGGGGAACACTGAAGCTTTCTTT. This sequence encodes CASLGSSPLGNTEAFF.

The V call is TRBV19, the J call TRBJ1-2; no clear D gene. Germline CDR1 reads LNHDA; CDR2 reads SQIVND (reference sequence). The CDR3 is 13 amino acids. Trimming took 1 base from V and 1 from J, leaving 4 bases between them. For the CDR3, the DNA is TGTGCCAGTAGTATAGGGTTTAACTATGGCTACACCTTC. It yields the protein CASSIGFNYGYTF.

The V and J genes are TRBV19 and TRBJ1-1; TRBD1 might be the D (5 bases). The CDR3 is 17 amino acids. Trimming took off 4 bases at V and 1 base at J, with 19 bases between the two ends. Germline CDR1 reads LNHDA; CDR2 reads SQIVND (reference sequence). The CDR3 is CASSSGVWGVGNTEAFF. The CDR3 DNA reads TGTGCCAGTAGTAGCGGCGTGTGGGGGGTAGGGAACACTGAAGCTTTCTTT. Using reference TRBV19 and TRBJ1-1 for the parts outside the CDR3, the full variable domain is DGGITQSPKYLFRKEGQNVTLSCEQNLNHDAMYWYRQDPGQGLRLIYYSQIVNDFQKGDIAEGYSVSREKKESFPLTVTSAQKNPTAFYLCASSSGVWGVGNTEAFFGQGTRLTVV.

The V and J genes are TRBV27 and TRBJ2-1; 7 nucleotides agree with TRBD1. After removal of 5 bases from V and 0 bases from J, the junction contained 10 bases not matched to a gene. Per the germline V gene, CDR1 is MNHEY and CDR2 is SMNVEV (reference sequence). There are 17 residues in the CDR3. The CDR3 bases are TGTGCCAGCAGTCAACCGGGACAGAGTACCTCCTACAATGAGCAGTTCTTC. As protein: CASSQPGQSTSYNEQFF.

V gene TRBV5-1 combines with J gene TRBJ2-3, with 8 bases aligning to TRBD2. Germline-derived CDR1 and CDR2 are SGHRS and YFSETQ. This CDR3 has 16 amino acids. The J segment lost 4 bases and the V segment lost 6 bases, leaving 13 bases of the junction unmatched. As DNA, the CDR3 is TGCGCCAGCACTATTATTTCGGGGGGGCTCTCAGATACGCAGTATTTT. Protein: CASTIISGGLSDTQYF.

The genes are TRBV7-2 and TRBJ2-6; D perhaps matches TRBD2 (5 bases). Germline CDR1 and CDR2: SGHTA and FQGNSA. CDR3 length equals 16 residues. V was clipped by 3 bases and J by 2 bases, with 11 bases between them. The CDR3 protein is CASSLSGGAGANVLTF. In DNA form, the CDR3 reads TGTGCCAGCAGCTTGTCAGGAGGCGCTGGGGCCAACGTCCTGACTTTC.

As DNA, the CDR3 is TGTGCCACCTTCGAACTAGTGGGCTCCTACGAGCAGTACTTC. This sequence encodes CATFELVGSYEQYF. The rearrangement links TRBV11-2 to TRBJ2-7; D is possibly TRBD2 (5 bases). CDR3 length equals 14 residues. Trimming took off 10 bases at V and 0 bases at J, with 16 bases between the two ends. Germline V lookup: CDR1 SGHAT, CDR2 FQNNGV. Using reference TRBV11-2 and TRBJ2-7 for the parts outside the CDR3, the full variable domain is EAGVAQSPRYKIIEKRQSVAFWCNPISGHATLYWYQQILGQGPKLLIQFQNNGVVDDSQLPKDRFSAERLKGVDSTLKIQPAKLEDSAVYLCATFELVGSYEQYFGPGTRLTVT.